This T cell receptor (beta chain) was sequenced in a study of cytomegalovirus exposure and HLA in healthy donors. General study results and limits: Investigators reported 150 to 200 TCR beta chains as tied to cytomegalovirus.

PCR was performed using 60 Vbeta and 13 Jbeta primers. Some clones are missing from TCRdb's copy, which holds only in-frame ones; the method was immunoSEQ multiplex PCR. There are tens of thousands of clones in the sample, with roughly an eighth held by the top ten. On this clone: Its target is unknown.

The germline V and J ends were trimmed by 6 bases and 0 bases, with 12 bases remaining between them. Germline V lookup: CDR1 MNHNY, CDR2 SVGAGI (reference sequence). This CDR3 contains 14 residues. The TCR originated in a man aged 18 to 30 in good health and CMV-seropositive. The chain combines TRBV6-6 with TRBJ2-7; D gene ambiguous. The sample comprised PBMCs. The CDR3 is CASSPYTSSYEQYF. In DNA form, the CDR3 reads TGTGCCAGCAGCCCGTATACGAGCTCCTACGAGCAGTACTTC.